This T cell receptor (beta chain) was retrieved from a study of cytomegalovirus exposure and HLA in healthy donors (TCRdb year 2017). The study in broad terms: A later analysis indicated that the 120 validation repertoires were generated on the platform also employed for the approximately 700 repertoires of the first cohort. The aim of the study was to test whether cataloging public T cell receptors could identify signatures of past pathogen exposure. To predict cytomegalovirus infection status, the study combined high-throughput TCR immunosequencing, statistical association of individual TCRs with disease status, and machine learning. A separate validation cohort of roughly 130 different subjects was used in addition to the approximately 610-subject first cohort. Study-wide findings and limitations: According to the authors, the approach could potentially be generalized to other disease states and immunological phenotypes. Of the cluster scores, around 95% were above 0 in a later analysis, which found that TCRs clustered in the first cohort also tended to co-occur in the approximately 110 validation repertoires. A later analysis lacked HLA typing for the validation cohort, so it scored co-occurrence in that cohort across all 110 or so repertoires. Cytomegalovirus status was reported to be diagnosed by the classifier with high specificity and sensitivity in both the original and validation cohorts. In vitro tests confirmed that a few of the cytomegalovirus-associated TCR beta chains recognize cytomegalovirus antigens. The study listed 150 to 200 TCR beta chains as associated with cytomegalovirus. Most TCR sequences were observed very rarely across donors, whereas some public TCRs were present in many individuals.

The donors were included in the validation cohort of some 110 subjects, a group kept apart from the 666-subject first cohort. The V end gives up 4 bases and the J end 4 bases, leaving 5 bases in the junction not matched to a gene. Counted from cysteine to phenylalanine, this CDR3 has 15 amino acids. CDR3 DNA is the only sequence kept; it has 45 bases, read in frame from the first base. According to the germline V gene, CDR1 reads SGHAT and CDR2 reads FQNNGV. Regarding this clone: Which antigen it targets is not known. The record has no base qualities; no much larger clone is one base away.

To prepare the library, the immunoSEQ multiplex PCR assay was applied. Concerning the study's data processing: To diagnose cytomegalovirus status from the catalog of TCR beta chain sequences, a statistical classification framework was built. TCRdb obtained this table from immuneACCESS and retained in-frame rearrangements with V and J assigned. These tables miss some clones; where compared with another copy, unresolved V genes account for less than half of the shortfall, and the remainder is unexplained. V, J and clone size derive from that table, while D and trimming were established from the DNA sequence. The sample table holds roughly 58,000 clones, of which 80% to 95% were seen once. The top ten clones comprise around 2.8% of the sample.

The chain couples TRBV11-2 to TRBJ2-1; TRBD1 lines up with 9 middle nucleotides. Material for sequencing was PBMCs. This TCR came from a man between 18 and 35 years old in good health and CMV-seronegative. Here is the DNA: TGTGCCAGCAGCTCGAACAGGGGGCCATACAATGAGCAGTTCTTC. The resulting protein is CASSSNRGPYNEQFF. Supplemented by the reference TRBV11-2 and TRBJ2-1 proteins around the CDR3, the complete variable domain is EAGVAQSPRYKIIEKRQSVAFWCNPISGHATLYWYQQILGQGPKLLIQFQNNGVVDDSQLPKDRFSAERLKGVDSTLKIQPAKLEDSAVYLCASSSNRGPYNEQFFGPGTRLTVL.